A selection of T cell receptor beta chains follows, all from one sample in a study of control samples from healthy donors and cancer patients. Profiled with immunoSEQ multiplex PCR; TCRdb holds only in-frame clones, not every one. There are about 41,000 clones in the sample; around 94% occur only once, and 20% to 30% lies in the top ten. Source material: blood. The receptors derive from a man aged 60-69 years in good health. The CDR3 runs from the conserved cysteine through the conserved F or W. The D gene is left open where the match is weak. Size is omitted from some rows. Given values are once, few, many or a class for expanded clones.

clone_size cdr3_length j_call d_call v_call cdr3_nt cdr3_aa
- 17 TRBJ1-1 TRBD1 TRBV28 TGTGCCAGCAATCCTCGGTGGGGACAGTCGTTGAACACTGAAGCTTTCTTT CASNPRWGQSLNTEAFF
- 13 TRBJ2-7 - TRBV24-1 TGTGCCACCAGTGATTTGCAGGACAGTCAGCAGTACTTC CATSDLQDSQQYF
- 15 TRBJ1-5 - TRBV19 TGTGCCAGTAGTATAGGCGGCCAGGGCAATCAGCCCCAGCATTTT CASSIGGQGNQPQHF
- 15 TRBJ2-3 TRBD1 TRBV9 TGTGCCAGCAGCGCCGGGACAGGGGTGGTAGATACGCAGTATTTT CASSAGTGVVDTQYF
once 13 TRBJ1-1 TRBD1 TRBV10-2 TGCGCCAGCAGTGAATCACAGGGGACTGAAGCTTTCTTT CASSESQGTEAFF
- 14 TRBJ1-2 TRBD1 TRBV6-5 TGTGCCAGCAGTTACCGGGACAGGGTCGACGGCTACACCTTC CASSYRDRVDGYTF
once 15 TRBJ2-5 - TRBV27 TGTGCCAGCAGTTTATTCGCAGGGGACGAAGAGACCCAGTACTTC CASSLFAGDEETQYF
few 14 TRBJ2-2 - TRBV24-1 TGTGCCACCAGTGAGGAACCTGACACCGGGGAGCTGTTTTTT CATSEEPDTGELFF
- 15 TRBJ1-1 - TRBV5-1 TGCGCCAGCAGCTTGGGGGACACTACGAACACTGAAGCTTTCTTT CASSLGDTTNTEAFF
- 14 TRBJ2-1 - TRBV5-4 TGTGCCAGCATCCTGGCCGGGGACTACAATGAGCAGTTCTTC CASILAGDYNEQFF
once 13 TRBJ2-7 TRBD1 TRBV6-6 TGTGCCAGCAGTCGGACAGGGGGAGGCGAGCAGTACTTC CASSRTGGGEQYF
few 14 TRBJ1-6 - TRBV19 TGTGCCAGTAAAGAACGGGGGTATAATTCACCCCTCCACTTT CASKERGYNSPLHF
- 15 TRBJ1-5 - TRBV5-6 TGTGCCAGCAGCTTGGGGGGTGCTAGCAATCAGCCCCAGCATTTT CASSLGGASNQPQHF
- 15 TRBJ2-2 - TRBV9 TGTGCCAGCAGCGCAGATGAGCGGAACACCGGGGAGCTGTTTTTT CASSADERNTGELFF
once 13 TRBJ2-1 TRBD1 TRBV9 TGTGCCAGCAGCGTGGGGACAGACAATGAGCAGTTCTTC CASSVGTDNEQFF
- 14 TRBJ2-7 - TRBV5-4 TGTGCCAGCAGCTTGGCCGGGGGGCCGGTCGAGCAGTACTTC CASSLAGGPVEQYF
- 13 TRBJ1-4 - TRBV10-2 TGCGCCAGCAGTGAGTTGGGAAGGGAAAAACTGTTTTTT CASSELGREKLFF
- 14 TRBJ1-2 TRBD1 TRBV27 TGTGCCAGCAGTTTGCGGGACAGGGCGGGCGGCTACACCTTC CASSLRDRAGGYTF
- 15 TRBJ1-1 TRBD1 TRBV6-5 TGTGCCAGCAGTAGCCGGGACAGGGATCTATCTGAAGCTTTCTTT CASSSRDRDLSEAFF
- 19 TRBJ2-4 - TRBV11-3 TGTGCCAGCAGCTTAGGCGTGGTGGCGGATTTACTAGCCAAAAACATTCAGTACTTC CASSLGVVADLLAKNIQYF
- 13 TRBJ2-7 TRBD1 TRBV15 TGTGCCACCAGTAGAGACAGGGTGGGAGAGCAGTACTTC CATSRDRVGEQYF
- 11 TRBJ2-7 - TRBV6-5 TGTGCCAGCAGCAGGACTTACGAGCAGTACTTC CASSRTYEQYF
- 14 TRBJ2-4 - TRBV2 TGTGCCAGCAGCCCGACCGGGACGGTGGACATTCAGTACTTC CASSPTGTVDIQYF
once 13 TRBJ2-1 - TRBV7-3 TGTGCCAGCAGCGGGGACTTTGATAATGAGCAGTTCTTC CASSGDFDNEQFF
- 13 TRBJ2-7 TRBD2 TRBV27 TGTGCCAGCAGTTTTGTGGGAGGGAACGAGCAGTACTTC CASSFVGGNEQYF
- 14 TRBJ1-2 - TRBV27 TGTGCCAGCAACTTACGGGACACCTCCTATGGCTACACCTTC CASNLRDTSYGYTF
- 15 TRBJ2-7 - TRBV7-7 TGTGCTAGCAGCTTATTCGAGGGATTAGGCTACGAGCAGTACTTC CASSLFEGLGYEQYF
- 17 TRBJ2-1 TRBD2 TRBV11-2 TGTGCCAGCAGCTTAGCCCCTAGCGGTGTAGGCTACAATGAGCAGTTCTTC CASSLAPSGVGYNEQFF
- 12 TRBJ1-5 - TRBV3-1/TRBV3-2 TGTGCCAGCAGCAGGGGGGACCAGCCCCAGCATTTT CASSRGDQPQHF
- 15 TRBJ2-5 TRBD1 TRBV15 TGTGCCACCAGCAGAGACAGGGGGAGCGGTAGGACCCAGTACTTC CATSRDRGSGRTQYF
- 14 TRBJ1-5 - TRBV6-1 TGTGCCAGCAGGGAAGGGGCAGGCAATCAGCCCCAGCATTTT CASREGAGNQPQHF
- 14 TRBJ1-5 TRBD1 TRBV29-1 TGCAGCGTGGGGACAGGGCTCGGAGGGCAGCCCCAGCATTTT CSVGTGLGGQPQHF
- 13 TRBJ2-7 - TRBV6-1 TGTGCCAGCAGTGAAACACCTTCCTACGAGCAGTACTTC CASSETPSYEQYF
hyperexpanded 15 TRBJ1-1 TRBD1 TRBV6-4 TGTGCCAGCAAGCCAACCGGGACAGGGGTAACTGAAGCTTTCTTT CASKPTGTGVTEAFF
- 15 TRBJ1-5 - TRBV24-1 TGTGCCACCAGTGATAACAGGGTTAGCAATCAGCCCCAGCATTTT CATSDNRVSNQPQHF
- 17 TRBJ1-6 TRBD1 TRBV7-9 TGTGCCAGCAGCTTTAGCTCAGACCAGGGGGCCGATTCACCCCTCCACTTT CASSFSSDQGADSPLHF
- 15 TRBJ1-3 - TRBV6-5 TGTGCCAGCAGACCAGTGAGTGGCCCTGGAAACACCATATATTTT CASRPVSGPGNTIYF
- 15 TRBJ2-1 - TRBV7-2 TGTGCCAGCAGCTTATCCAGCGTCTCCTACAATGAGCAGTTCTTC CASSLSSVSYNEQFF
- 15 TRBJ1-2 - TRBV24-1 TGTGCCACCAGTGCCGCGGGGCTTACTAACTATGGCTACACCTTC CATSAAGLTNYGYTF
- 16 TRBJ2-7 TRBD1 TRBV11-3 TGTGCCAGCAGCTTAGTTGGAGGACAGGTTCGCTACGAGCAGTACTTC CASSLVGGQVRYEQYF
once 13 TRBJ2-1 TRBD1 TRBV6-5 TGTGCCAGCAGTTACCGGACAGGGGATGAGCAGTTCTTC CASSYRTGDEQFF
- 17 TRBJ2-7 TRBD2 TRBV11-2 TGTGCCAGCAGCTGGGCAGGAAGGACTAGCGTTGCCTACGAGCAGTACTTC CASSWAGRTSVAYEQYF
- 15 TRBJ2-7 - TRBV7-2 TGTGCCAGCAGCTTACTCCACGGGGGTACCTACGAGCAGTACTTC CASSLLHGGTYEQYF
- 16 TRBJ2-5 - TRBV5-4 TGTGCCAGCAGCTTGGCCGAAGGGGGTTGGGAAGAGACCCAGTACTTC CASSLAEGGWEETQYF
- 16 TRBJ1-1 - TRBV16 TGTGCCAGCAGCCAACCACACGAGATTAGGAACACTGAAGCTTTCTTT CASSQPHEIRNTEAFF
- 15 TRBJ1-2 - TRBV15 TGTGCCACCAGCAGAGATCGGGGGGCGAACAGTGGCTACACCTTC CATSRDRGANSGYTF
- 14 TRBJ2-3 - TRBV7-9 TGTGCCAGCAGCTTAGGTATGGGTGCAGATACGCAGTATTTT CASSLGMGADTQYF
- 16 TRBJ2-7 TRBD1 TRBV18 TGTGCCAGCTCACCACCGCCCGGGACAGGGGTCTACGAGCAGTACTTC CASSPPPGTGVYEQYF
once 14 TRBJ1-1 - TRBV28 TGTGCCAGCAGTCCTTACAGGAGGAACACTGAAGCTTTCTTT CASSPYRRNTEAFF
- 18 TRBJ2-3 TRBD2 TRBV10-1 TGCGCCAGCAGTGAGGGGCGGTCTAGCGGGAGATTCACAGATACGCAGTATTTT CASSEGRSSGRFTDTQYF
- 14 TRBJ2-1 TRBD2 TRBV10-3 TGTGCCATCAGGAGCGGGAGGAACGGCGATGAGCAGTTCTTC CAIRSGRNGDEQFF
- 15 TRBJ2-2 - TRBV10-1 TGCGCCAGCAGTGCGGACTTATCGAACACCGGGGAGCTGTTTTTT CASSADLSNTGELFF
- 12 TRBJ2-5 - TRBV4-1 TGCGCCAGCAGCCAAGAAGGAGAGACCCAGTACTTC CASSQEGETQYF
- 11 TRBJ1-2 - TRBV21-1 TGTGCCAGCAGCAGACAAAGGGGCTACACCTTC CASSRQRGYTF
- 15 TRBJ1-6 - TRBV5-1 TGCGCCAGCAGCTTCAAACAGGGACCTGATTCACCCCTCCACTTT CASSFKQGPDSPLHF